A selection of T cell receptor beta chains follows, all from one sample in a study of blood T cell repertoires in COVID-19. The method was immunoSEQ multiplex PCR; TCRdb's version includes in-frame clones alone and lacks a portion of them. The data show approximately 300,000 clones, approximately 90% seen once. The source material was PBMCs or T cells enriched from blood (not recorded which). Source of these receptors: a woman aged 25 to 39 who had been exposed to COVID-19. The CDR3 runs from the conserved cysteine through the conserved F or W. A D gene is named only where the DNA matches it firmly. A row's size may be missing; if present it is once, few, many or a size class.

V,length,J,size,D,DNA,CDR3
TRBV7-8,18,TRBJ2-2,-,TRBD2,TGTGCCAGCAGCTTAGCTTCAATTGGCGGGGAGGGCACCGGGGAGCTGTTTTTT,CASSLASIGGEGTGELFF
TRBV29-1,13,TRBJ2-3,-,-,TGCAGCGTTGTGTGGTACGGTACAGATACGCAGTATTTT,CSVVWYGTDTQYF
TRBV7-9,13,TRBJ2-2,-,-,TGTGCCAGCAGCTTCGGTGTGGTCGGGGAGCTGTTTTTT,CASSFGVVGELFF
TRBV5-1,12,TRBJ1-2,-,-,TGCGCCAGCAGCTTGGCAGGGGATGGCTACACCTTC,CASSLAGDGYTF
TRBV10-3,13,TRBJ1-2,-,-,TGTGCCATCACCGACAGAAAGGGGTATGGCTACACCTTC,CAITDRKGYGYTF
TRBV6-5,14,TRBJ1-5,-,TRBD1,TGTGCCAGCAGTATCGACAGGGGGAGACAGCCCCAGCATTTT,CASSIDRGRQPQHF
TRBV25-1,16,TRBJ1-2,-,TRBD1,TGTGCCAGCAGTGAATCCGGGACAGGGTATGACTATGGCTACACCTTC,CASSESGTGYDYGYTF
TRBV3-1/TRBV3-2,17,TRBJ1-2,-,-,TGTGCCAGCAGCCCACAGGGACCTTATATCTTTTCCGTTGGCTACACCTTC,CASSPQGPYIFSVGYTF
TRBV9,15,TRBJ1-6,few,TRBD1,TGTGCCAGCAGCGGGCGACAGGGGAATGGTTCACCCCTCCACTTT,CASSGRQGNGSPLHF
TRBV19,14,TRBJ1-2,many,-,TGTGCCAGTAGTATAGAGGGCCGGCGGGATGGCTACACCTTC,CASSIEGRRDGYTF
TRBV6-4,13,TRBJ2-7,-,-,TGTGCCAGCAGTGATTTTAGGGGGGGCGAGCAGTACTTC,CASSDFRGGEQYF
TRBV10-3,13,TRBJ2-5,-,-,TGTGCCATCAGTGAGGGTCAGCAAGAGACCCAGTACTTC,CAISEGQQETQYF
TRBV9,14,TRBJ1-1,few,-,TGTGCCAGCAGCGGAGCAGACAGTTCTCCTGAAGCTTTCTTT,CASSGADSSPEAFF
TRBV3-1/TRBV3-2,11,TRBJ2-7,-,-,TGTGCCAGCAGCGGAGGGGTGCGGCAGTACTTC,CASSGGVRQYF
TRBV4-1,15,TRBJ2-7,-,TRBD2,TGCGCCAGCAGCCAGGTACTAGCGGCCTCCTACGAGCAGTACTTC,CASSQVLAASYEQYF
TRBV4-2,18,TRBJ2-2,few,-,TGTGCCAGCAGCCCCCATTCCAGGGGCTCGATTGGCGCCGGGGAGCTGTTTTTT,CASSPHSRGSIGAGELFF
TRBV5-5,15,TRBJ2-3,-,-,TGTGCCAGCAGCCCTACAGCGGTGCTAAGCGATACGCAGTATTTT,CASSPTAVLSDTQYF
TRBV5-4,15,TRBJ2-3,-,-,TGTGCCAGCAGCTTGGACTTAGCGGACACAGATACGCAGTATTTT,CASSLDLADTDTQYF
TRBV29-1,12,TRBJ2-7,once,TRBD1,TGCAGCGTGGAGACAGGGACCTACGAGCAGTACTTC,CSVETGTYEQYF
TRBV7-9,15,TRBJ1-3,-,-,TGTGCCAGCAGCTTTATACAGGGAACTGGAAACACCATATATTTT,CASSFIQGTGNTIYF
TRBV28,13,TRBJ1-5,-,TRBD1,TGTGCCAGCAGGCGCACGACAGGGCTGCCCCAGCATTTT,CASRRTTGLPQHF
TRBV4-1,14,TRBJ2-5,-,TRBD2,TGCGCCAGCAGCCTACTAGCGGGGGTTGAGACCCAGTACTTC,CASSLLAGVETQYF
TRBV24-1,16,TRBJ2-1,-,TRBD2,TGTGCCACCAGTGAGACCGCGCGGGGGTTGGGCAATGAGCAGTTCTTC,CATSETARGLGNEQFF
TRBV7-6,15,TRBJ2-1,-,TRBD2,TGTGCCAGCAGCCCCGGGACTAGTCCTTCCAATGAGCAGTTCTTC,CASSPGTSPSNEQFF
TRBV5-1,17,TRBJ2-1,once,TRBD1,TGCGCCAGCAGCGACGAAGGGACAGGGTCGGCCTACAATGAGCAGTTCTTC,CASSDEGTGSAYNEQFF
TRBV19,15,TRBJ1-1,-,-,TGTGCCAGTAGAGCACGGGGGGAGGGCAACACTGAAGCTTTCTTT,CASRARGEGNTEAFF
TRBV4-3,16,TRBJ1-4,-,TRBD1,TGCGCCAGCAGCCGACTAAGTGGGACAGGGGTTGAAAAACTGTTTTTT,CASSRLSGTGVEKLFF
TRBV29-1,12,TRBJ1-2,once,TRBD1,TGCAGCGTCGCTCCGAGACAGGGATACTACACCTTC,CSVAPRQGYYTF
TRBV5-1,15,TRBJ2-3,once,TRBD2,TGCGCCAGCACATCCCTGACTAGCGGCACAGATACGCAGTATTTT,CASTSLTSGTDTQYF
TRBV7-6,17,TRBJ1-1,-,TRBD1,TGTGCCAGCAGCCGACGCGCCCGACAGGGGGGTAACACTGAAGCTTTCTTT,CASSRRARQGGNTEAFF
TRBV10-2,17,TRBJ2-1,-,TRBD2,TGCGCCAGCACCCGACAGACTAGCGGGATCTCCTACAATGAGCAGTTCTTC,CASTRQTSGISYNEQFF